Presented here are 25 T cell receptor beta chains from one specimen sequenced in a study of shared clonotypes between healthy human individuals. The protocol was immunoSEQ multiplex PCR, while the TCRdb copy is restricted to in-frame clones and leaves out a portion. Counted here are 2 million to 2.5 million clones, around 95% occurring once; the ten biggest clones make up more than 0.1%. The sequencing input was naive CD4+ T cells sorted from blood. Indicated subset: CD45RA+ positively selected. These receptors all stem from a young man in good health.

The V gene is TRBV4-1, the J gene TRBJ1-4; 7 bases agree with TRBD1. The CDR3 extends over 15 amino acids. Germline V CDR1 and CDR2: MGHRA, YSYEKL. The J segment lost 5 bases and the V segment lost 4 bases, leaving 7 bases of the junction unmatched. DNA of the CDR3: TGCGCCAGCAGCCGGACAGGAGGGGAGAATGAAAAACTGTTTTTT. Protein product: CASSRTGGENEKLFF.

The chain employs TRBV30 and TRBJ2-2, with D perhaps matching TRBD1 (5 bases). Germline loops: CDR1 GTSNPN, CDR2 SVGIG (reference sequence). CDR3 length: 12 amino acids. V shed 1 base and J shed 6 bases, with 6 bases lying between them. The CDR3 nucleotides are TGTGCCTGGAGTGAAGGGGCCGGGGAGCTGTTTTTT. It specifies CAWSEGAGELFF.

Turning to this clone: Other nucleotide sequences in the sample specify the same CDR3. The chain couples TRBV6-1 to TRBJ2-2; D unresolved. This CDR3 is built from 13 residues. Germline V CDR1 and CDR2: MNHNS, SASEGT. Trimming removed 4 bases at V and 2 bases at J, with 5 bases between. The CDR3 spells CASSALNTGELFF. The DNA for the CDR3 is TGTGCCAGCAGTGCCCTAAACACCGGGGAGCTGTTTTTT.

The rearrangement uses TRBV18 and TRBJ2-2, with D possibly being TRBD1 (5 bases). The CDR3 has 15 amino acids. The germline V gene encodes CDR1 KGHSH and CDR2 LQKENI. Between the trimmed V and J ends, which lost 4 bases and 2 bases, there was a span of 11 bases. The DNA of the CDR3 is TGTGCCAGCTCACGACAGACTCCCAACACCGGGGAGCTGTTTTTT. Its translation is CASSRQTPNTGELFF.

V gene TRBV25-1 combines with J gene TRBJ2-7; TRBD2 matches at 7 bases. Per germline, CDR1 MGHDK and CDR2 SYGVNS. After removal of 2 bases from V and 2 bases from J, the junction contained 6 bases not matched to a gene. CDR3 size: 15 residues. CDR3 amino acids: CASSEALASTYEQYF. The CDR3 nucleotides read TGTGCCAGCAGTGAAGCACTAGCGAGTACCTACGAGCAGTACTTC.

This chain connects TRBV25-1 to TRBJ2-5; D is perhaps TRBD1 (6 bases). There are 13 residues in the CDR3. Trimming removed 8 bases from V and 3 bases from J, with 13 bases in between. CDR1 MGHDK and CDR2 SYGVNS come from the germline V gene. CDR3 region: CASSRTVKETQYF. The CDR3 region has the DNA TGTGCCAGCTCCAGGACAGTTAAAGAGACCCAGTACTTC.

The CDR3 DNA sequence: TGTGCCAGCAGCTTAAGCAGGGTAACCGGAAACACCATATATTTT. Protein sequence: CASSLSRVTGNTIYF. This sequence joins TRBV7-2 and TRBJ1-3; TRBD1 is a possible D gene (5 bases). Trimming took 2 bases from V and 4 from J, leaving 12 bases between them. CDR1 is SGHTA and CDR2 is FQGNSA in the germline V gene. CDR3 length: 15 amino acids.

This chain connects TRBV7-2 to TRBJ1-6, with no clear D. Trimming removed 1 base at V and 8 bases at J, with 21 bases between. This CDR3 has 18 residues. Germline CDR1 and CDR2: SGHTA and FQGNSA. The CDR3 region has the DNA TGTGCCAGCAGCTTAGGGCAGGCGGTCAGTACTGTGTATTCACCCCTCCACTTT. Translating it yields CASSLGQAVSTVYSPLHF.

Turning to this clone: Within the sample, other DNA sequences also encode this same CDR3. The chain uses TRBV30 and TRBJ2-7, with D possibly TRBD1 on 6 matching bases. The CDR3 is 12 amino acids. The V gene's germline CDR1 is GTSNPN and CDR2 SVGIG (reference sequence). V was cut by 5 bases and J by 4 bases, with 12 bases left in between. CDR3 in DNA: TGTGCCTGGTCACAACAGGGTTACGAGCAGTACTTC. Protein product: CAWSQQGYEQYF.

The chain couples TRBV6-1 to TRBJ1-5; TRBD1 aligns across 7 bases. The CDR3 covers 15 residues. The V and J ends lost 6 bases and 3 bases, in that order; junction bases with no gene match: 8. Looked up from germline, CDR1 is MNHNS and CDR2 is SASEGT. The CDR3: CASSEGTANNQPQHF. Written as DNA, the CDR3 is TGTGCCAGCAGCGAGGGGACAGCCAACAATCAGCCCCAGCATTTT.

This rearrangement joins TRBV10-3 to TRBJ2-7; D remains ambiguous. Germline V gene lookup returns CDR1 ENHRY and CDR2 SYGVKD. The CDR3 loop spans 16 amino acids. Trimming cost V 0 bases and J 0 bases, with 12 bases left between them. The DNA of the CDR3 is TGTGCCATCAGTGAGTCGATGTCAGTAGTCTCCTACGAGCAGTACTTC. This gives the protein CAISESMSVVSYEQYF.

This clone was seen only once. The genes are TRBV11-2 and TRBJ1-3, with unresolved D. The CDR3 runs 13 residues. Trimming left V 6 bases short and J 0 bases short, with 6 bases between. Germline loops: CDR1 SGHAT, CDR2 FQNNGV. CDR3 nucleotide sequence: TGTGCCAGCAGGTCGGGCTCTGGAAACACCATATATTTT. As protein: CASRSGSGNTIYF.

The chain is built from TRBV30 and TRBJ1-4; D is unclear. This CDR3 comprises 15 residues. V was pared by 3 bases and J by 0 bases, with 11 bases between. CDR1 GTSNPN and CDR2 SVGIG come from the germline V gene (reference sequence). The CDR3 sequence is CAWRDPGPTNEKLFF. Here the CDR3 DNA reads TGTGCCTGGAGGGACCCAGGACCAACTAATGAAAAACTGTTTTTT.

The CDR3 region is CASRRTRPSYNEQFF. The CDR3 DNA reads as TGTGCCAGCCGGAGGACTAGACCCTCCTACAATGAGCAGTTCTTC. This chain connects TRBV18 to TRBJ2-1; 7 nucleotides match TRBD2. The V segment lost 8 bases and the J segment 0 bases; nucleotides outside the gene matches: 7. The germline CDR1 and CDR2 sequences are KGHSH and LQKENI. CDR3 length equals 15 residues. Full variable domain (remainder filled in from reference TRBV18 and TRBJ2-1): NAGVMQNPRHLVRRRGQEARLRCSPMKGHSHVYWYRQLPEEGLKFMVYLQKENIIDESGMPKERFSAEFPKEGPSILRIQQVVRGDSAAYFCASRRTRPSYNEQFFGPGTRLTVL.

This clone was detected once. This chain connects TRBV6-1 to TRBJ2-7; D is possibly TRBD1 (5 bases). The CDR3 spans 14 residues. The germline gives CDR1 MNHNS, CDR2 SASEGT. V lost 2 bases to trimming and J lost 2 bases, with 10 bases between them. The CDR3 sequence is CASSELDITYEQYF. CDR3 in DNA: TGTGCCAGCAGTGAATTGGACATCACCTACGAGCAGTACTTC.

V usage is TRBV29-1 and J usage is TRBJ2-7, with D unresolved. The CDR3 sequence is 11 residues long. Trimming removed 4 bases from V and 6 bases from J, with 10 bases in between. Germline V gene sequence: CDR1 SQVTM, CDR2 ANQGSEA. CDR3 coding DNA: TGCAGCGTTGGGGGTAAGGGCGAGCAGTACTTC. Translated: CSVGGKGEQYF.

With respect to this clone: Within the sample, other DNA sequences also encode this same CDR3. The chain couples TRBV9 to TRBJ2-2, with D hard to call. V lost 2 bases to trimming and J lost 0 bases, with 5 bases between them. Germline CDR1 reads SGDLS; CDR2 reads YYNGEE. This CDR3 comprises 14 residues. In DNA, the CDR3 is TGTGCCAGCAGCGTGGCGGCGAACACCGGGGAGCTGTTTTTT. Protein: CASSVAANTGELFF.

CDR3 sequence (DNA): TGTGCCAGCAGTTTTATCAGGGGCCCAACCTACGAGCAGTACTTC. It encodes CASSFIRGPTYEQYF. The chain couples TRBV28 to TRBJ2-7; tentative D call: TRBD1 (6 bases). Germline CDR1 reads MDHEN; CDR2 reads SYDVKM. Trimming removed 3 bases from V and 2 bases from J, with 14 bases in between. This CDR3 has 15 residues.

This sequence joins TRBV19 and TRBJ2-7; D gene uncertain. The CDR3 consists of 15 residues. Germline loops: CDR1 LNHDA, CDR2 SQIVND (reference sequence). Trimming removed 10 bases at V and 3 bases at J, with 22 bases between. The CDR3 here is CATPEFIWGFYEQYF. In nucleotides, the CDR3 is TGTGCCACCCCAGAATTTATTTGGGGATTCTACGAGCAGTACTTC.

The chain is built from TRBV25-1 and TRBJ2-7; 7 nucleotides align to TRBD1. CDR1 and CDR2 from the germline V gene are MGHDK and SYGVNS. Losses at the gene ends were 4 bases for V and 5 bases for J; bases not matched to a gene: 8. CDR3 length: 14 amino acids. CDR3 DNA sequence: TGTGCCAGCAGTGGAACAGGGGAGCTCCACGAGCAGTACTTC. Translating gives CASSGTGELHEQYF.

The chain carries TRBV6-5 and TRBJ2-7; D possibly corresponds to TRBD2 (5 bases). Germline CDR1 MNHEY, CDR2 SVGAGI. Trimming stripped 6 bases from V and 7 bases from J, with 13 bases between. CDR3 length: 12 amino acids. CDR3 loop: CASRRENGEQYF. In nucleotides, the CDR3 is TGTGCCAGCAGGAGGGAGAACGGGGAGCAGTACTTC.

This chain uses TRBV4-3 with TRBJ2-4; D gene uncertain. The V gene's germline CDR1 is LGHNA and CDR2 YSLEER. This CDR3 comprises 15 residues. With 1 base removed from V and 0 bases from J, the gap between germline ends came to 7 bases. The CDR3 region is CASSQVGKAKNIQYF. The CDR3 DNA is TGCGCCAGCAGCCAAGTGGGCAAAGCCAAAAACATTCAGTACTTC.

This chain joins TRBV6-1 and TRBJ2-2; TRBD2 might be the D (6 bases). V gave up 1 base and J gave up 2 bases, with 11 bases separating them. There are 16 residues in the CDR3. Germline loops: CDR1 MNHNS, CDR2 SASEGT. This CDR3 is CASSEVRTINTGELFF. The CDR3 DNA reads TGTGCCAGCAGTGAAGTAAGGACTATTAACACCGGGGAGCTGTTTTTT.

This chain connects TRBV6-5 to TRBJ2-2, with D uncertain. The CDR3 runs 12 residues. Germline V gives CDR1 MNHEY, CDR2 SVGAGI. Trimming cost V 7 bases and J 5 bases, with 8 bases left between them. The CDR3 reads CASMLGTGELFF. In nucleotides, the CDR3 is TGTGCCAGCATGCTCGGAACCGGGGAGCTGTTTTTT.

This clone was seen only once. CDR3 bases: TGTGCCAGCAGACCGGAGGTAGCGGGAGGGGAGACCCAGTACTTC. Translating gives CASRPEVAGGETQYF. The chain combines TRBV2 with TRBJ2-5; 11 bases map to TRBD2. V dropped 6 bases and J dropped 5; count of bases not matched to a gene: 8. The CDR3 consists of 15 residues. Germline V gives CDR1 SNHLY, CDR2 FYNNEI.